The entry that follows covers one TCR beta chain sequence. CDR1 and CDR2 (germline): MNHEY, SMNVEV (reference sequence). The V end lost 5 bases, the J end lost 0 bases, and 14 bases lay between the germline ends. The CDR3 contains 17 residues. Libraries were prepared by immunoSEQ multiplex PCR; TCRdb keeps only in-frame clonotypes and omits some of them. This sample has around 99,000 clones, with around 82% found just once. This sample stems from a study of blood T cell repertoires in COVID-19. About the research overall: The study drew acute and convalescent COVID-19 samples from the United States, Italy and Spain. Sample material is recorded as cDNA or gDNA derived from T cells, B-cell-depleted T cells, or PBMCs.

Sequenced sample: peripheral blood. The receptor comes from a woman aged 50 to 60 with acute or convalescent COVID-19. The chain links TRBV27 to TRBJ1-6; possible D gene TRBD1, 5 bases. Here the CDR3 DNA reads TGTGCCAGCAGTATGGGGGGTCCGAGCTCCTATAATTCACCCCTCCACTTT. Its translation is CASSMGGPSSYNSPLHF.